This entry lists 28 T cell receptor beta chains sequenced from one sample in a study of CD8 T cells in ankylosing spondylitis (dated by TCRdb to the late 2010s). Libraries were made using 5' RACE. Data came from an Illumina HiSeq 2500. TCRdb ran its own pipeline on the public reads, namely fastp trimming at Q25 and MiXCR clone calling, and kept in-frame beta chains. Identical CDR3 protein sequences are pooled into one entry, listed with their most common genes and DNA. This sample gives around 340,000 distinct CDR3 sequences in total; 20% to 25% of them show up just once. The ten largest clones capture about 12% of the sample. Sequencing was done on a sample of blood, either unsorted or a sorted T cell fraction (not recorded which). These receptors originate from a male donor with ankylosing spondylitis or in good health (not recorded which).

The rearrangement uses TRBV28 and TRBJ2-5; 7 bases fit TRBD2. Germline trimming cut 8 bases from V and 2 bases from J; bases unmatched to any gene: 11. Looked up from germline, CDR1 is MDHEN and CDR2 is SYDVKM. CDR3 length equals 15 residues. CDR3 loop: CASLGEGPSQETQYF. CDR3 in DNA: TGTGCCAGCTTGGGGGAGGGCCCATCTCAAGAGACCCAGTACTTC.

CDR3 DNA sequence: TGTGCCAGCATTTTCAGGGATACCGGGGAGCTGTTTTTT. Translation: CASIFRDTGELFF. The chain combines TRBV12-3 or TRBV12-4 with TRBJ2-2; possibly TRBD1 for D (5 bases). This CDR3 comprises 13 residues. Deletions cut 7 bases from V and 5 bases from J, with 11 bases between.

This clonotype was seen a handful of times. The genes are TRBV29-1 and TRBJ2-7, with D maybe TRBD2 (5 bases). The germline V and J ends were trimmed by 6 bases and 3 bases, with 18 bases remaining between them. CDR1 and CDR2 from the germline V gene are SQVTM and ANQGSEA. The CDR3 extends over 14 amino acids. The CDR3 is CSVKLDGELYEQYF. Here the CDR3 DNA reads TGCAGCGTGAAACTCGACGGGGAGCTCTACGAGCAGTACTTC.

This chain connects TRBV6-2 or TRBV6-3 to TRBJ1-6; D ambiguous. V lost 6 bases and J 8 bases, leaving 8 bases between the germline ends. Looked up from germline, CDR1 is MNHEY and CDR2 is SVGEGT. The CDR3 has 12 residues. CDR3 DNA sequence: TGTGCCAGCAGACCTCAGGATTCACCCCTCCACTTT. Residues: CASRPQDSPLHF.

V gene TRBV20-1 combines with J gene TRBJ2-3; D assignment may be TRBD1 or TRBD2 (5 bases each). CDR1 is DFQATT and CDR2 is SNEGSKA in the germline V gene (reference sequence). The CDR3 has 15 amino acids. V was pared by 5 bases and J by 5 bases, with 20 bases between. The CDR3 loop is CSAGKGRGEVDTQYF. In DNA form, the CDR3 reads TGCAGTGCTGGAAAAGGAAGGGGAGAGGTAGATACGCAGTATTTT.

The chain recombines TRBV29-1 with TRBJ2-7; D remains unclear. From germline, CDR1 is SQVTM and CDR2 ANQGSEA. V shed 1 base and J shed 3 bases, with 7 bases lying between them. The CDR3 runs to 12 residues. Here the CDR3 DNA reads TGCAGCGTTGAAGGCGTGAACTACGAGCAGTACTTC. Translating it yields CSVEGVNYEQYF.

This clonotype was detected only a few times. J is TRBJ2-6 and V is TRBV4-2; D is ambiguous. The CDR3 is 13 amino acids. Germline loops: CDR1 LGHNA, CDR2 YNFKEQ. V lost 9 bases, J lost 3 bases, and 9 bases lay in between. The DNA of the CDR3 is TGTGCCAGTTTAGCAGGTGGGGCCAACGTCCTGACTTTC. This sequence encodes CASLAGGANVLTF.

This chain uses TRBV4-1 with TRBJ2-1; a weak D match, TRBD2 (5 bases). Germline CDR1 MGHRA, CDR2 YSYEKL. CDR3 length: 15 residues. Trimming pared 6 bases from V and 7 bases from J, leaving 19 bases between. CDR3 region: CASRFLTGVFNEQFF. The CDR3 DNA sequence: TGCGCCAGCAGATTTCTCACCGGGGTCTTTAATGAGCAGTTCTTC.

This clonotype was recorded a few times. The J gene is TRBJ2-1, the V gene TRBV7-8, with D perhaps TRBD1 (6 bases). Between the trimmed V and J ends, which lost 3 bases and 5 bases, there was a span of 14 bases. Germline CDR1 is SGHVS and CDR2 is FQNEAQ. This CDR3 region has 15 residues. CDR3 protein: CASSLYSQGDNEQFF. Here the CDR3 DNA reads TGTGCCAGCAGCTTGTACTCACAGGGCGACAATGAGCAGTTCTTC.

The chain combines TRBV2 with TRBJ2-7; D gene uncertain. Trimming removed 3 bases at V and 3 bases at J, with 9 bases between. This CDR3 has 13 amino acids. Germline loops: CDR1 SNHLY, CDR2 FYNNEI. The CDR3, as DNA: TGTGCCAGCAGTGATAGGCAGTTCTACGAGCAGTACTTC. Its translation: CASSDRQFYEQYF.

The V and J genes are TRBV15 and TRBJ2-7, with D possibly matching TRBD1 (6 bases). CDR1 and CDR2 from the germline V gene are LNHNV and YYDKDF (reference sequence). V was pared by 2 bases and J by 0 bases, with 8 bases between. The CDR3 loop spans 14 amino acids. The CDR3 sequence is CATSRPDSSYEQYF. CDR3 DNA: TGTGCCACCAGCAGACCGGACAGCTCCTACGAGCAGTACTTC.

The chain is built from TRBV20-1 and TRBJ2-7, with D perhaps being TRBD1 or TRBD2 (5 bases each). Per germline, CDR1 DFQATT and CDR2 SNEGSKA (reference sequence). The CDR3 runs to 13 residues. Deletions cut 4 bases from V and 5 bases from J, with 15 bases between. In nucleotides, the CDR3 is TGCAGTGCTAAGGAGTGGGGGAGTAACGAGCAGTACTTC. It codes for CSAKEWGSNEQYF.

This clonotype was counted between two and nine times. The J gene is TRBJ2-5, the V gene TRBV18; the D is unclear. The CDR3 length is 14 residues. Germline CDR1 KGHSH, CDR2 LQKENI. V was trimmed by 3 bases and J by 5 bases, leaving 13 bases between them. The CDR3 loop reads CASSPQRDIETQYF. The CDR3 DNA reads as TGTGCCAGCTCACCCCAAAGGGATATCGAGACCCAGTACTTC.

This chain uses TRBV6-5 with TRBJ2-1; TRBD1 is a possible D gene (5 bases). The CDR3 has 15 amino acids. Germline V gives CDR1 MNHEY, CDR2 SVGAGI. V was pared by 0 bases and J by 5 bases, with 11 bases between. The CDR3 loop reads CASSYSSRGDNEQFF. The CDR3, as DNA: TGTGCCAGCAGTTACTCGAGTAGGGGTGACAATGAGCAGTTCTTC.

V and J are TRBV29-1 and TRBJ1-1, with a possible D match to TRBD1 (6 bases). CDR3 length: 17 residues. The germline V gene has CDR1 SQVTM and CDR2 ANQGSEA. V lost 6 bases and J 1 base, leaving 24 bases between the germline ends. For the CDR3, the DNA is TGCAGCGTCGGTGTGGGACAACTCAGGAATGCGAACACTGAAGCTTTCTTT. Translated, it gives CSVGVGQLRNANTEAFF.

The genes are TRBV19 and TRBJ2-7; tentatively, D is TRBD1 (6 bases). Germline V CDR1 and CDR2: LNHDA, SQIVND (reference sequence). CDR3 length: 14 residues. Deletions cut 3 bases from V and 3 bases from J, with 12 bases between. The CDR3 coding sequence is TGTGCCAGTAGTATTTATGGACAGTTCTACGAGCAGTACTTC. Its translation: CASSIYGQFYEQYF.

Only a few counts were recorded for this clonotype. The rearrangement links TRBV10-3 to TRBJ2-2; TRBD1 aligns across 8 bases. After removal of 6 bases from V and 1 base from J, the junction contained 1 base not matched to a gene. Germline-derived CDR1 and CDR2 are ENHRY and SYGVKD. CDR3 length: 14 amino acids. CDR3 residues: CAIRGQENTGELFF. For the CDR3, the DNA is TGTGCCATCAGGGGACAGGAGAACACCGGGGAGCTGTTTTTT.

V usage is TRBV27 and J usage is TRBJ2-3; tentatively, D is TRBD2 (6 bases). The CDR3 has 14 amino acids. Looked up from germline, CDR1 is MNHEY and CDR2 is SMNVEV (reference sequence). V was pared by 3 bases and J by 2 bases, with 9 bases between. CDR3 bases: TGTGCCAGCAGTTTGTCGGGGGACACAGATACGCAGTATTTT. Translation: CASSLSGDTDTQYF.

This clonotype was counted a few times. This chain's CDR3 is CASSFIVTDEQYF. The CDR3 nucleotides read TGTGCCAGCAGTTTTATTGTGACAGACGAGCAGTACTTC. The chain recombines TRBV28 with TRBJ2-7; possibly TRBD1 for D (5 bases). Germline CDR1 is MDHEN and CDR2 is SYDVKM. V was clipped by 3 bases and J by 5 bases, with 11 bases between them. The CDR3 loop spans 13 amino acids.

The J gene is TRBJ2-7, the V gene TRBV29-1; 9 bases line up with TRBD1. The J segment lost 0 bases and the V segment lost 6 bases, leaving 6 bases of the junction unmatched. The CDR3 is 14 amino acids. The germline V gene encodes CDR1 SQVTM and CDR2 ANQGSEA. DNA for the CDR3: TGCAGCGTGGCTGGGGACAGGGACTCCTACGAGCAGTACTTC. Translated: CSVAGDRDSYEQYF.

This sequence joins TRBV21-1 and TRBJ2-6; the D segment call TRBD1 is taken from the table without a DNA check. TRBV21-1 is deemed a pseudogene. The CDR3 is 19 residues long. The CDR3 DNA follows: TGTGCCAGCAGCAAAGGGGCCGGGACAGGGGTCTCTGGGGCCAACGTCCTGACTTTC. This gives the protein CASSKGAGTGVSGANVLTF.

The chain joins TRBV20-1 to TRBJ2-1; no definite D call. This CDR3 is 14 amino acids long. Trimming shortened V by 6 bases and J by 0 bases, and 12 bases separated the two germline ends. CDR1 is DFQATT, CDR2 SNEGSKA, per germline (reference sequence). The CDR3 here is CSAPRQPSYNEQFF. Here the CDR3 DNA reads TGCAGTGCCCCCCGTCAACCCTCCTACAATGAGCAGTTCTTC.

The CDR3 is CASSFSGGSWFF. The CDR3, as DNA: TGTGCCAGCAGTTTTAGCGGGGGGTCGTGGTTCTTC. The chain is built from TRBV12-3 or TRBV12-4 and TRBJ2-1; TRBD2 aligns across 10 bases. This CDR3 has 12 residues. The J segment lost 15 bases and the V segment lost 3 bases, leaving 5 bases of the junction unmatched.

This rearrangement joins TRBV24-1 to TRBJ2-1; TRBD1 might be the D (7 bases). The CDR3 totals 14 residues. Trimming pared 4 bases from V and 7 bases from J, leaving 13 bases between. The germline CDR1 and CDR2 sequences are KGHDR and SFDVKD. CDR3 bases: TGTGCCACCAGTGACCAGACAGGGAGGAATGAGCAGTTCTTC. Residues: CATSDQTGRNEQFF.

The chain couples TRBV7-9 to TRBJ2-7; D tentatively fits TRBD1 or TRBD2 (6 bases each). The CDR3 length is 13 residues. Deletions cut 7 bases from V and 7 bases from J, with 17 bases between. Germline CDR1 is SEHNR and CDR2 is FQNEAQ (reference sequence). Written as DNA, the CDR3 is TGTGCCAGCAACCGGGGGCAGACTGGGGAGCAGTACTTC. Its translation: CASNRGQTGEQYF.

This clonotype was counted many times. V and J are TRBV7-2 and TRBJ2-3, with D unclear. V lost 6 bases and J 1 base, leaving 8 bases between the germline ends. CDR3 size: 13 residues. Looked up from germline, CDR1 is SGHTA and CDR2 is FQGNSA. The CDR3 loop is CASRVSGTDTQYF. The CDR3 DNA is TGTGCCAGCAGAGTAAGCGGCACAGATACGCAGTATTTT.

This clonotype has only a few counts. This rearrangement joins TRBV7-9 to TRBJ2-7, with D unresolved. The CDR3 consists of 15 residues. Germline V gene lookup returns CDR1 SEHNR and CDR2 FQNEAQ (reference sequence). The ends were cut back, 2 bases at V and 0 bases at J, with 11 bases in the middle. The CDR3 bases are TGTGCCAGCAGCTTATTAGACGAGAGCTCCTACGAGCAGTACTTC. Translating it yields CASSLLDESSYEQYF. Complete variable domain (other parts from reference TRBV7-9 and TRBJ2-7): DTGVSQNPRHKITKRGQNVTFRCDPISEHNRLYWYRQTLGQGPEFLTYFQNEAQLEKSRLLSDRFSAERPKGSFSTLEIQRTEQGDSAMYLCASSLLDESSYEQYFGPGTRLTVT.

The V and J genes are TRBV2 and TRBJ2-1; D may be TRBD1 (6 bases). Trimming took 8 bases from V and 7 from J, leaving 9 bases between them. The CDR3 covers 11 residues. Germline-derived CDR1 and CDR2 are SNHLY and FYNNEI. CDR3 in amino acids: CASLDRNEQFF. CDR3 in DNA: TGTGCCAGCCTCGACAGGAATGAGCAGTTCTTC.